This T cell receptor beta chain emerged from a study of blood T cell repertoires in COVID-19. This clone has just a few counts. Produced via immunoSEQ multiplex PCR; TCRdb's table is partial and in-frame only. The table lists 90,000 to 100,000 clones, 82% of them singletons, with 15% to 20% in the top ten. Germline CDR1 SGHTA, CDR2 FQGNSA. Trimming shortened V by 5 bases and J by 5 bases, and 18 bases separated the two germline ends. The CDR3 has 15 residues. The source material was peripheral blood. V and J are TRBV7-2 and TRBJ1-1, with a weak D call TRBD1 (5 bases). The receptor's source is a man at least 80 years old with acute or convalescent COVID-19. The CDR3 reads CASSPRDWRRTEAFF. The CDR3 DNA follows: TGTGCCAGCAGCCCCCGGGACTGGAGGAGAACTGAAGCTTTCTTT.